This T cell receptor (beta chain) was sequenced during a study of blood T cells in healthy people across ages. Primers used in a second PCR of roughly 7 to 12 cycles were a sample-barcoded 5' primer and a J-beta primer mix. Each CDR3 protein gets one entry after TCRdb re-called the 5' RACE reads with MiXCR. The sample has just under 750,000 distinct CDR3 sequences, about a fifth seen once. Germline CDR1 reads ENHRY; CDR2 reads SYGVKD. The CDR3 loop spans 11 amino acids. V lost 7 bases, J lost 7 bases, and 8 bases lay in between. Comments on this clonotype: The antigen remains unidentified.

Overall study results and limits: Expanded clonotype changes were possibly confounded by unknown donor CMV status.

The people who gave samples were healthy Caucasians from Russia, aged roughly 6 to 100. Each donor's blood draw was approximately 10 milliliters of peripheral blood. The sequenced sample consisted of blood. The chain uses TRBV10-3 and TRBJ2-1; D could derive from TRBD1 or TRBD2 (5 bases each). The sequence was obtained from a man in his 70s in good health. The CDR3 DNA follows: TGTGCCATCACGAGGGGAAATGAGCAGTTCTTC. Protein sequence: CAITRGNEQFF.